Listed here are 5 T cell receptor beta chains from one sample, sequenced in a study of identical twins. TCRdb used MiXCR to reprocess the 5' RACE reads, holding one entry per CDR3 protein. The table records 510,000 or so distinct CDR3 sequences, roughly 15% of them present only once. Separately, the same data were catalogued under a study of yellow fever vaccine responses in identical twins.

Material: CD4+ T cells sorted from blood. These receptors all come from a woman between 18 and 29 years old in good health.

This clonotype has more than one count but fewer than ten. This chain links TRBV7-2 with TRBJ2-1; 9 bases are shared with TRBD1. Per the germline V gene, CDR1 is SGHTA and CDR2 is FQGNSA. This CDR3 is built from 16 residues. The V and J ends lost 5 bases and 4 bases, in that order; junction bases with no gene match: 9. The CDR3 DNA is TGTGCCAGCAGCCGATCTGACAGGGGGTTTTACAATGAGCAGTTCTTC. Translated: CASSRSDRGFYNEQFF.

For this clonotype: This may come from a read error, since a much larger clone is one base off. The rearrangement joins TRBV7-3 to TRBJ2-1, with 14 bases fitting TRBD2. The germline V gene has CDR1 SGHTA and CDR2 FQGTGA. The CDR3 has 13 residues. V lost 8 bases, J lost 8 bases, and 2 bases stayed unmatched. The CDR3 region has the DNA TGTGCCAGCGGGACTAGCGGGAGTCATGAGCAGTTCTTC. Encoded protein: CASGTSGSHEQFF.

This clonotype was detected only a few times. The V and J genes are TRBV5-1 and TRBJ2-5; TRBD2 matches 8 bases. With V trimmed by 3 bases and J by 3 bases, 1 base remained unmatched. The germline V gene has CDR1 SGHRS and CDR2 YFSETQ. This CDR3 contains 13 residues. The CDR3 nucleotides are TGCGCCAGCAGCTCGGGACTAGAAGAGACCCAGTACTTC. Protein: CASSSGLEETQYF.

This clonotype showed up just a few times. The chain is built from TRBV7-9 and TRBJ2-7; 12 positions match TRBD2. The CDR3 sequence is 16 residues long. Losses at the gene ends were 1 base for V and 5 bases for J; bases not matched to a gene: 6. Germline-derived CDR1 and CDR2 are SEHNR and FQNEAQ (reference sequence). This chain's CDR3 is CASSLVGLAGTNEQYF. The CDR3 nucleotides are TGTGCCAGCAGCTTAGTCGGACTAGCGGGAACCAACGAGCAGTACTTC.

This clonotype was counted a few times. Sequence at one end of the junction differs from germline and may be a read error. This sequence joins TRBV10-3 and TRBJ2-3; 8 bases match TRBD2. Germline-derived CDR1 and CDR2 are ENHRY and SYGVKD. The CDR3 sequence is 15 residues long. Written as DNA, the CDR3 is TGTGCCATCAGTGGAATGAGCGGGAGCAAAGATACGCAGTATTTT. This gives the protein CAISGMSGSKDTQYF.